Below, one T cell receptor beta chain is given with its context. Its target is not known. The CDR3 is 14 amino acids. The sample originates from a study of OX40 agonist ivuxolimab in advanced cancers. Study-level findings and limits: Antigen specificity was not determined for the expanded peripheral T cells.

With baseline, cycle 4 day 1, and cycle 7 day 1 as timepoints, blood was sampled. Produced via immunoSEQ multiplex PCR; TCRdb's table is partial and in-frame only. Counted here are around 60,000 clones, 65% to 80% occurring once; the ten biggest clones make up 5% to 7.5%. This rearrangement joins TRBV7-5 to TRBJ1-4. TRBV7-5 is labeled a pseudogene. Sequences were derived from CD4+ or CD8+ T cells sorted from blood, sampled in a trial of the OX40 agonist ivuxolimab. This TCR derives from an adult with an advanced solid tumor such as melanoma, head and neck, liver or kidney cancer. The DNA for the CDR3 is TGTGCCAGAACCGTAGAGGGGACTAATGAAAAACTGTTTTTT. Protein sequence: CARTVEGTNEKLFF.